The 20 T cell receptor beta chains below were found in one sample sequenced in a study of T cell repertoires in cytomegalovirus infection. For these receptors, no antigen is known. TCRdb reprocessed the reads with MiXCR, giving one entry per CDR3 protein. Altogether 900,000 to 950,000 distinct CDR3 sequences are present, around 32% being singletons, with the ten largest covering around an eighth. The sample in question was cultured CD8+ T cells from PBMCs, obtained from culture after CMV antigen stimulation. Every receptor here comes from a human donor in good health (CMV status not recorded). Some clones in this sample may be carry-over from other donors' samples.

The J gene is TRBJ2-6, the V gene TRBV19; TRBD2 might be the D (5 bases). Germline V lookup: CDR1 LNHDA, CDR2 SQIVND (reference sequence). V gave up 4 bases and J gave up 2 bases, with 15 bases separating them. The CDR3 length is 17 residues. This CDR3 reads CASSTTREGTGANVLTF. CDR3 in DNA: TGTGCCAGTAGTACAACCCGCGAGGGAACTGGGGCCAACGTCCTGACTTTC.

V usage is TRBV15 and J usage is TRBJ2-3, with 10 nucleotides matching TRBD1. This CDR3 is built from 16 residues. Trimming took 4 bases from V and 4 from J; bases not matched to a gene: 8. Germline lookup yields CDR1 LNHNV and CDR2 YYDKDF (reference sequence). This CDR3 reads CATSTGDRGVADTQYF. CDR3 coding DNA: TGTGCCACCAGCACAGGGGACAGGGGTGTCGCAGATACGCAGTATTTT.

In its sample, this clonotype was seen a few times. Here the CDR3 reads CASGLVHMATGELFF. In DNA form, the CDR3 reads TGTGCTAGTGGTTTGGTACATATGGCCACCGGGGAGCTGTTTTTT. The J gene is TRBJ2-2, the V gene TRBV12-5, with no clear D. The V end was cut by 0 bases, the J end by 4 bases, with 9 bases between. CDR3 length: 15 amino acids. Germline assignment: CDR1 LGHNT and CDR2 FRNRAP.

This clonotype was counted between two and nine times. A read error is the likely source, as a far larger clone sits one nucleotide away. V gene TRBV24-1 combines with J gene TRBJ1-1; D is ambiguous. V was pared by 6 bases and J by 4 bases, with 5 bases between. There are 11 residues in the CDR3. Germline V gives CDR1 KGHDR, CDR2 SFDVKD. CDR3 protein: CATSYGTEAFF. In DNA form, the CDR3 reads TGTGCCACCAGTTACGGCACTGAAGCTTTCTTT.

This clonotype was seen more than once but under ten times. The gene calls are TRBV6-6 and TRBJ1-5; 7 bases are shared with TRBD1. CDR3 length: 19 residues. CDR1 and CDR2 (germline): MNHNY, SVGAGI (reference sequence). The V segment lost 5 bases and the J segment 7 bases; nucleotides outside the gene matches: 23. The CDR3, as DNA: TGTGCCAGCAGTGGGGAGACAGGGAGGTCTATGGGGTTTGGACAGCCCCAGCATTTT. This gives the protein CASSGETGRSMGFGQPQHF.

This sequence joins TRBV5-5 and TRBJ2-7; the D is unclear. The V gene's germline CDR1 is SGHKS and CDR2 YYEKEE (reference sequence). This CDR3 contains 13 residues. Trimming took off 1 base at V and 5 bases at J, with 10 bases between the two ends. This CDR3 reads CASSLFLGNEQYV. Written as DNA, the CDR3 is TGTGCCAGCAGCTTGTTCCTTGGGAACGAGCAGTACGTC.

This clonotype was counted once. J is TRBJ1-2 and V is TRBV19, with 11 bases matching TRBD1. The CDR3 is 16 amino acids. Unmatched junction bases numbered 6, after V lost 4 bases and J lost 2 bases. CDR1 and CDR2 from the germline V gene are LNHDA and SQIVND (reference sequence). The CDR3 reads CASSSHWDRGNYGYTF. CDR3 nucleotide sequence: TGTGCCAGTAGTAGCCACTGGGACAGGGGGAACTATGGCTACACCTTC.

The rearrangement joins TRBV19 to TRBJ2-1, with 9 positions matching TRBD2. The germline V gene encodes CDR1 LNHDA and CDR2 SQIVND (reference sequence). V gave up 3 bases and J gave up 4 bases; unmatched junction bases: 7. The CDR3 spans 16 residues. CDR3 amino acids: CASSIETSGAYNEQFF. As DNA, the CDR3 is TGTGCCAGTAGTATCGAGACTAGCGGAGCGTACAATGAGCAGTTCTTC.

This clonotype was detected many times. The rearrangement uses TRBV7-8 and TRBJ1-5; D gene uncertain. Trimming left V 5 bases short and J 0 bases short, with 11 bases between. Germline CDR1 reads SGHVS; CDR2 reads FQNEAQ. The CDR3 extends over 15 amino acids. The CDR3 sequence is CASSKSTNSNQPQHF. The CDR3 DNA follows: TGTGCCAGCAGCAAATCTACAAATAGCAATCAGCCCCAGCATTTT.

Here the CDR3 DNA reads TGCAGTGCTAGGACGGAAAGCAATCAGCCCCAGCATTTT. Residues: CSARTESNQPQHF. V usage is TRBV20-1 and J usage is TRBJ1-5, with D unclear. The germline CDR1 and CDR2 sequences are DFQATT and SNEGSKA (reference sequence). Trimming left V 3 bases short and J 1 base short, with 7 bases between. There are 13 residues in the CDR3.

This clonotype showed up just a few times. The rearrangement joins TRBV2 to TRBJ1-6; TRBD1 might be the D (5 bases). Trimming took 5 bases from V and 11 from J, leaving 13 bases between them. The CDR3 totals 13 residues. CDR1 is SNHLY and CDR2 is FYNNEI in the germline V gene. CDR3 loop: CASSRGLGAPLHF. CDR3 nucleotides: TGTGCCAGCAGTAGGGGATTAGGGGCACCCCTCCACTTT.

This clonotype came up a few times. The rearrangement links TRBV7-6 to TRBJ2-5, with no clear D. The V and J ends lost 5 bases and 0 bases respectively, with 10 bases between them. This CDR3 has 14 residues. Germline lookup yields CDR1 SGHVS and CDR2 FNYEAQ. CDR3 protein: CASSRRAYQETQYF. As DNA, the CDR3 is TGTGCCAGCAGCCGGAGAGCGTACCAAGAGACCCAGTACTTC. Full variable domain (rest looked up from reference TRBV7-6 and TRBJ2-5): GAGVSQSPRYKVTKRGQDVALRCDPISGHVSLYWYRQALGQGPEFLTYFNYEAQQDKSGLPNDRFSAERPEGSISTLTIQRTEQRDSAMYRCASSRRAYQETQYFGPGTRLLVL.

J is TRBJ2-3 and V is TRBV28; 9 bases line up with TRBD2. Germline V CDR1 and CDR2: MDHEN, SYDVKM. V lost 3 bases to trimming and J lost 6 bases; unmatched junction nucleotides: 13. The CDR3 totals 17 residues. DNA of the CDR3: TGTGCCAGCAGTTTCCCCGGGACTAGCTCCCCTGGGGATACGCAGTATTTT. Translating gives CASSFPGTSSPGDTQYF.

The V and J genes are TRBV27 and TRBJ2-3; D gene ambiguous. From germline, CDR1 is MNHEY and CDR2 SMNVEV (reference sequence). The CDR3 runs to 15 residues. V was clipped by 4 bases and J by 4 bases, with 15 bases between them. CDR3 sequence reads: CASSWIFGRADTQYF. In DNA, the CDR3 is TGTGCCAGCAGTTGGATTTTCGGTCGGGCAGATACGCAGTATTTT.

The chain couples TRBV15 to TRBJ2-3; D gene uncertain. This CDR3 contains 12 residues. Deletions cut 0 bases from V and 6 bases from J, with 4 bases between. Germline CDR1 and CDR2: LNHNV and YYDKDF (reference sequence). CDR3 protein: CATSRDRDTQYF. As DNA, the CDR3 is TGTGCCACCAGCAGAGATAGGGATACGCAGTATTTT.

The V gene is TRBV29-1, the J gene TRBJ1-1; TRBD1 is a possible D gene (5 bases). Trimming stripped 6 bases from V and 4 bases from J, with 21 bases between. CDR3 length: 15 amino acids. Germline V gene data show CDR1 as SQVTM and CDR2 as ANQGSEA. CDR3 loop: CSVPQRRGRGTEAFF. In nucleotides, the CDR3 is TGCAGCGTCCCACAACGAAGGGGCCGGGGCACTGAAGCTTTCTTT.

This rearrangement joins TRBV7-4 to TRBJ1-2; a weak D match, TRBD1 (6 bases). The CDR3 spans 17 residues. Germline V lookup: CDR1 SGHVT, CDR2 SQSDAQ. V was trimmed by 1 base and J by 4 bases, leaving 19 bases between them. CDR3 in amino acids: CASSLVKGTYSPYGYTF. DNA of the CDR3: TGTGCCAGCAGCTTAGTCAAAGGGACATATTCTCCCTATGGCTACACCTTC.

The rearrangement joins TRBV4-1 to TRBJ1-2; TRBD1 is a possible D gene (5 bases). The V and J ends lost 3 bases and 7 bases respectively, with 12 bases between them. Germline V gene data show CDR1 as MGHRA and CDR2 as YSYEKL. CDR3 length: 13 amino acids. As DNA, the CDR3 is TGCGCCAGCAGCCACCGAACTCAGGGTGGCTACACCTTC. Protein: CASSHRTQGGYTF.

This clonotype has only one observation. The chain uses TRBV28 and TRBJ2-1, with a possible D match to TRBD1 (5 bases). Germline loops: CDR1 MDHEN, CDR2 SYDVKM. The V and J ends lost 0 bases and 6 bases respectively, with 12 bases between them. This CDR3 is built from 15 residues. For the CDR3, the DNA is TGTGCCAGCAGTTTATGGCAGGGTGATGGCAATGAGCAGTTCTTC. Protein: CASSLWQGDGNEQFF.

This rearrangement joins TRBV6-5 to TRBJ1-2; D is uncertain. CDR1 is MNHEY and CDR2 is SVGAGI in the germline V gene. The length of the CDR3 is 14 residues. With 2 bases removed from V and 8 bases from J, the gap between germline ends came to 15 bases. CDR3 nucleotides: TGTGCCAGCAGTTACGCCGGACTGGCGCGCGGCTACACCTTC. This encodes CASSYAGLARGYTF.